This T cell receptor beta chain is from a study of T cell repertoires in cytomegalovirus infection. Looking at the study overall: It can be stated that public TCR beta signatures indicated CMV infection as well as a matching HLA type.

Per germline, CDR1 SGHAT and CDR2 FQNNGV. V dropped 4 bases and J dropped 2 bases, with 9 bases sitting between them. This CDR3 region has 14 residues. Whole-study results and caveats: Carriage of CMV together with the relevant HLA was identifiable through cumulative public TCR beta family frequency. The ex vivo response was dominated by HLA-C-restricted CMV-specific TCR beta clonotypes.

TCRdb independently ran MiXCR on the reads; one entry per CDR3 protein. The sample yields about 71,000 distinct CDR3 sequences, around 20% seen once. In regard to this clonotype: The antigen is undetermined.

This TCR was recovered from a human donor in good health (CMV status not recorded). Some clones in this sample may be carry-over from other donors' samples. The sequencing here drew on CD8+ T cells from cultured PBMCs, taken from culture after CMV antigen stimulation. The chain has TRBV11-2 and TRBJ1-5, with D unresolved. CDR3 protein: CASSSENGNQPQHF. In DNA form, the CDR3 reads TGTGCCAGCAGCTCCGAAAACGGCAATCAGCCCCAGCATTTT.